The entry that follows covers one T cell receptor beta chain sequence. Its antigen is not known. This entry comes from a study of beta chain features in type 1 diabetes. Study observations and caveats: Junctions at VDJ sites from type 1 diabetes patients had fewer insertions and more deletions. Within each of all four CD4+ subsets, Type 1 diabetes patients had TCRB CDR3s that were moderately but significantly shorter.

The V gene's germline CDR1 is KGHSH and CDR2 LQKENI. This CDR3 is built from 13 residues. J lost 6 bases, V lost 7 bases, and 9 bases had no gene match. The authors reverse transcribed all of the isolated RNA, so sequencing captured expressed TCRB transcripts. Method: immunoSEQ multiplex PCR; TCRdb's copy keeps in-frame clones and lacks some. The profile shows approximately 600,000 clones, approximately 13% of them singletons. CD45RO/CCR7/CD25/CD127/CD95/CD27 staining was used to isolate CD4+ naive, central memory, regulatory and stem cell-like memory cells by sorting. This chain uses TRBV18 with TRBJ2-7; TRBD2 matches at 7 bases. The TCR sequence derives from a man aged 25 to 40 with type 1 diabetes. The sample taken for sequencing was naive CD4+ T cells from blood. CDR3 sequence reads: CASWGGTAGEQYF. CDR3 coding DNA: TGTGCCAGCTGGGGGGGGACCGCTGGCGAGCAGTACTTC.